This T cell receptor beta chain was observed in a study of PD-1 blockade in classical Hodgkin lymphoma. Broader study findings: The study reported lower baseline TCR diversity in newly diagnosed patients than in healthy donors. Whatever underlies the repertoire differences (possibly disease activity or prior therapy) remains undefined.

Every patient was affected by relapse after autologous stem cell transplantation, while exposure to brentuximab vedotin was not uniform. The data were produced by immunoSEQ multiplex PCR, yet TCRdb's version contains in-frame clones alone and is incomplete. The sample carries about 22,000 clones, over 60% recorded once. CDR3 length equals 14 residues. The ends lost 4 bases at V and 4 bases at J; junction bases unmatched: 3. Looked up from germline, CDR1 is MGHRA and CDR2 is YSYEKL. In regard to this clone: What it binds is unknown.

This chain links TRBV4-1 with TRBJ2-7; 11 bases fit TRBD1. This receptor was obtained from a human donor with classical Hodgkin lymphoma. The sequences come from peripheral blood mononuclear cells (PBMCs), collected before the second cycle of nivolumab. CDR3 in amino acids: CASSLDRGQYEQYF. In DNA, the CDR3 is TGCGCCAGCAGCCTGGACAGGGGGCAATACGAGCAGTACTTC.